This T cell receptor beta chain came from a study of T cell responses to AZD1222 COVID-19 vaccine. General study findings and limits: Without day 14 samples, only post-peak T cell repertoires were studied.

Libraries were prepared by immunoSEQ multiplex PCR; TCRdb keeps only in-frame clonotypes and omits some of them. Of approximately 130,000 clones in the sample, around 90% were seen once. On this clone itself: Antigen specificity is unknown.

V was cut by 3 bases and J by 8 bases, with 13 bases left in between. The CDR3 covers 13 residues. Sample: peripheral blood, taken 28 days after the second AZD1222 dose. The TCR comes from an adult who received the AZD1222 COVID-19 vaccine. The rearrangement links TRBV12-3 or TRBV12-4 to TRBJ1-1; D possibly corresponds to TRBD1 (5 bases). The CDR3 protein is CASSFIGDGEAFF. The CDR3 DNA is TGTGCCAGCAGTTTTATAGGGGACGGCGAAGCTTTCTTT.